The 29 T cell receptor beta chains below come from one sample, sequenced in a study of shared clonotypes between healthy human individuals. Sequencing used immunoSEQ multiplex PCR; TCRdb keeps in-frame clones, though not all of them. The table has 2,500,000 or so clones, 90% to 95% seen once; the top ten hold around 0.4%. The sequenced sample was naive CD4+ T cells from PBMCs. As for subset: CD45RA+ positively selected. These receptors were collected from a man between 18 and 35 years old in good health. Some clones in this sample may be carry-over from other donors' samples.

V is TRBV2 and J is TRBJ2-5, with 8 bases aligning to TRBD2. J gave up 5 bases and V 4 bases, and 9 bases lay outside the gene matches. The V gene's germline CDR1 is SNHLY and CDR2 FYNNEI. The CDR3 spans 15 residues. The CDR3 is CASSGTGGPRETQYF. The CDR3 DNA reads TGTGCCAGCAGTGGAACGGGAGGGCCTCGGGAGACCCAGTACTTC.

V is TRBV27 and J is TRBJ2-7, with D perhaps assigned TRBD1 or TRBD2 (5 bases each). There are 16 residues in the CDR3. Trimming shortened V by 2 bases and J by 3 bases, and 17 bases separated the two germline ends. From germline, CDR1 is MNHEY and CDR2 SMNVEV (reference sequence). The CDR3 DNA reads TGTGCCAGCAGTTTAGGGGCCCCTCGAGGGCTCTACGAGCAGTACTTC. This codes for CASSLGAPRGLYEQYF.

In the case of this clone: Other nucleotide sequences in the sample specify the same CDR3. This chain connects TRBV28 to TRBJ1-5; D remains unclear. Trimming stripped 2 bases from V and 1 base from J, with 6 bases between. Per the germline V gene, CDR1 is MDHEN and CDR2 is SYDVKM. There are 14 residues in the CDR3. CDR3 nucleotide sequence: TGTGCCAGCAGTTTACTGGACAGCAATCAGCCCCAGCATTTT. Protein product: CASSLLDSNQPQHF.

CDR3 nucleotide sequence: TGTGCCTGGCTGAACACCGGGGAGCTGTTTTTT. Translated: CAWLNTGELFF. The genes are TRBV30 and TRBJ2-2; D call uncertain. The V end lost 5 bases, the J end lost 1 base, and 2 bases lay between the germline ends. Germline V gives CDR1 GTSNPN, CDR2 SVGIG (reference sequence). The CDR3 contains 11 residues.

Remarks on this clone: The junction and the germline gene differ at one end; a read error may be behind it. The genes are TRBV6-1 and TRBJ1-3; D might be TRBD1 (6 bases). Germline CDR1 reads MNHNS; CDR2 reads SASEGT. There are 13 residues in the CDR3. The CDR3 region has the DNA TGTGCCAGCGGGGGGCAGGGGAATTTACAAGGGAATTTT. Protein: CASGGQGNLQGNF.

The rearrangement links TRBV4-1 to TRBJ2-7; D call uncertain. The CDR3 runs 16 residues. Germline V lookup: CDR1 MGHRA, CDR2 YSYEKL. The ends were cut back, 4 bases at V and 4 bases at J, with 20 bases in the middle. This CDR3 reads CASSRNQGSLEYEQYF. For the CDR3, the DNA is TGCGCCAGCAGCCGCAATCAAGGATCCCTAGAATACGAGCAGTACTTC.

This chain joins TRBV30 and TRBJ1-3; D is uncertain. This CDR3 spans 14 amino acids. V shed 1 base and J shed 3 bases, with 10 bases lying between them. Germline CDR1 GTSNPN, CDR2 SVGIG (reference sequence). CDR3 region: CAWSAARDGNTIYF. The CDR3 nucleotides are TGTGCCTGGAGTGCGGCCAGAGATGGAAACACCATATATTTT.

The chain combines TRBV7-2 with TRBJ1-3; D may be TRBD1 (6 bases). The V and J ends lost 5 bases and 0 bases respectively, with 14 bases between them. This CDR3 is 16 amino acids long. Germline CDR1 is SGHTA and CDR2 is FQGNSA. The DNA for the CDR3 is TGTGCCAGCAGCCGACGGACAGAAAGCTCTGGAAACACCATATATTTT. This gives the protein CASSRRTESSGNTIYF.

CDR3 region: CASLTALAGYNEQFF. In DNA, the CDR3 is TGTGCCAGCCTCACCGCCCTAGCGGGGTACAATGAGCAGTTCTTC. The gene calls are TRBV18 and TRBJ2-1, with 9 nucleotides matching TRBD2. Germline trimming cut 8 bases from V and 4 bases from J; bases unmatched to any gene: 9. Germline loops: CDR1 KGHSH, CDR2 LQKENI. The CDR3 covers 15 residues. Using reference TRBV18 and TRBJ2-1 for the parts outside the CDR3, the full variable domain is NAGVMQNPRHLVRRRGQEARLRCSPMKGHSHVYWYRQLPEEGLKFMVYLQKENIIDESGMPKERFSAEFPKEGPSILRIQQVVRGDSAAYFCASLTALAGYNEQFFGPGTRLTVL.

Only one count was recorded for this clone. This specimen includes other DNA sequences encoding the same CDR3. The chain links TRBV5-1 to TRBJ2-7; D perhaps matches TRBD2 (6 bases). Germline assignment: CDR1 SGHRS and CDR2 YFSETQ. The CDR3 spans 14 residues. Deletions cut 2 bases from V and 0 bases from J, with 9 bases between. The CDR3 DNA sequence: TGCGCCAGCAGCTTAGGCGGGACCTCCTACGAGCAGTACTTC. Its translation: CASSLGGTSYEQYF.

Concerning this clone itself: Distinct nucleotide sequences in the sample also encode this CDR3. The V and J genes are TRBV7-9 and TRBJ1-1; 8 nucleotides align to TRBD1. Per germline, CDR1 SEHNR and CDR2 FQNEAQ (reference sequence). With V trimmed by 8 bases and J by 1 base, 3 bases remained unmatched. This CDR3 has 13 amino acids. CDR3 nucleotide sequence: TGTGCCAGCGGGACAGGCTCGAACACTGAAGCTTTCTTT. As protein: CASGTGSNTEAFF.

The chain links TRBV5-1 to TRBJ1-1; D unresolved. Looked up from germline, CDR1 is SGHRS and CDR2 is YFSETQ. V was trimmed by 4 bases and J by 0 bases, leaving 16 bases between them. This CDR3 is 16 amino acids long. Here the CDR3 reads CASSPEPQFMNTEAFF. CDR3 nucleotide sequence: TGCGCCAGCAGCCCCGAACCCCAGTTCATGAACACTGAAGCTTTCTTT. Full variable domain (missing parts from reference TRBV5-1 and TRBJ1-1): KAGVTQTPRYLIKTRGQQVTLSCSPISGHRSVSWYQQTPGQGLQFLFEYFSETQRNKGNFPGRFSGRQFSNSRSEMNVSTLELGDSALYLCASSPEPQFMNTEAFFGQGTRLTVV.

The J gene is TRBJ1-1, the V gene TRBV6-5, with D uncertain. CDR3 length: 15 residues. Germline loops: CDR1 MNHEY, CDR2 SVGAGI. V gave up 2 bases and J gave up 1 base, with 11 bases separating them. Here the CDR3 reads CASSYRSRPNTEAFF. In DNA form, the CDR3 reads TGTGCCAGCAGTTACAGGTCTAGGCCGAACACTGAAGCTTTCTTT.

This clone was seen a handful of times. V is TRBV7-9 and J is TRBJ2-7; the match to TRBD2 covers 7 bases. The CDR3 totals 15 residues. Looked up from germline, CDR1 is SEHNR and CDR2 is FQNEAQ (reference sequence). V shed 1 base and J 4 bases; nucleotides not matched to a gene: 7. CDR3 sequence (DNA): TGTGCCAGCAGCTTAGGCGTAAGCGGGAAATACGAGCAGTACTTC. It is translated as CASSLGVSGKYEQYF.

The DNA of the CDR3 is TGTGCCAGCAGCCTCCTACAGGAAGATACGCAGTATTTT. The encoded protein is CASSLLQEDTQYF. The chain joins TRBV13 to TRBJ2-3, with D perhaps matching TRBD1 (5 bases). Germline assignment: CDR1 PRHDT and CDR2 FYEKMQ (reference sequence). This CDR3 has 13 residues. The ends were cut back, 5 bases at V and 5 bases at J, with 11 bases in the middle.

This chain links TRBV7-2 with TRBJ2-3; D is unresolved. The germline CDR1 and CDR2 sequences are SGHTA and FQGNSA. This CDR3 has 14 amino acids. The germline V and J ends were trimmed by 3 bases and 3 bases, with 10 bases remaining between them. CDR3 in amino acids: CASSFGSYTDTQYF. The CDR3 nucleotides read TGTGCCAGCAGCTTCGGATCATATACAGATACGCAGTATTTT. The variable domain in full, with the rest retrieved from reference TRBV7-2 and TRBJ2-3, is GAGVSQSPSNKVTEKGKDVELRCDPISGHTALYWYRQSLGQGLEFLIYFQGNSAPDKSGLPSDRFSAERTGGSVSTLTIQRTQQEDSAVYLCASSFGSYTDTQYFGPGTRLTVL.

This clone was observed once. This chain links TRBV5-1 with TRBJ1-4; D gene unclear. Germline V gene data show CDR1 as SGHRS and CDR2 as YFSETQ. V was shortened by 3 bases and J by 7 bases, with 16 bases between the two germline ends. There are 15 residues in the CDR3. CDR3 in DNA: TGCGCCAGCAGCTCCCACAACTCCGCCGGTGAAAAACTGTTTTTT. Its protein product is CASSSHNSAGEKLFF.

The chain is built from TRBV5-1 and TRBJ2-7, with TRBD1 matching over 8 bases. Germline V gene sequence: CDR1 SGHRS, CDR2 YFSETQ. Germline trimming cut 0 bases from V and 5 bases from J; bases unmatched to any gene: 7. This CDR3 is built from 15 residues. CDR3 DNA: TGCGCCAGCAGCTTGGCAGGGGGCAGGGGTGACGAGCAGTACTTC. Translation: CASSLAGGRGDEQYF.

The gene calls are TRBV5-1 and TRBJ2-1; possibly TRBD1 or TRBD2 for D (6 bases each). The CDR3 is 17 residues long. CDR1 is SGHRS and CDR2 is YFSETQ in the germline V gene. With 0 bases removed from V and 3 bases from J, the gap between germline ends came to 16 bases. As DNA, the CDR3 is TGCGCCAGCAGCTTGGCCTTAGTAGGGGGGTTCTACAATGAGCAGTTCTTC. This gives the protein CASSLALVGGFYNEQFF. Using reference TRBV5-1 and TRBJ2-1 for the parts outside the CDR3, the full variable domain is KAGVTQTPRYLIKTRGQQVTLSCSPISGHRSVSWYQQTPGQGLQFLFEYFSETQRNKGNFPGRFSGRQFSNSRSEMNVSTLELGDSALYLCASSLALVGGFYNEQFFGPGTRLTVL.

The chain couples TRBV15 to TRBJ1-1, with D possibly matching TRBD1 (6 bases). The CDR3 is 16 amino acids. Germline V gene sequence: CDR1 LNHNV, CDR2 YYDKDF (reference sequence). With 0 bases removed from V and 3 bases from J, the gap between germline ends came to 14 bases. CDR3 bases: TGTGCCACCAGCAGAGAGGGGGGGCGCCGGGACACTGAAGCTTTCTTT. Its protein product is CATSREGGRRDTEAFF.

As DNA, the CDR3 is TGCGCCAGCAGCCAACAGGGATACGGGACTGAAGCTTTCTTT. As protein: CASSQQGYGTEAFF. The J gene is TRBJ1-1, the V gene TRBV4-3; D is perhaps TRBD1 (5 bases). This CDR3 has 14 residues. Germline CDR1 and CDR2: LGHNA and YSLEER. V was trimmed by 2 bases and J by 5 bases, leaving 12 bases between them.

The chain couples TRBV7-9 to TRBJ2-7; 8 bases fit TRBD2. The CDR3 covers 18 residues. The germline V gene has CDR1 SEHNR and CDR2 FQNEAQ (reference sequence). V was clipped by 1 base and J by 2 bases; unmatched bases: 13. The CDR3 nucleotides read TGTGCCAGCAGCTTAGGGCTTGAGGGCCCGGGAGGGACCTACGAGCAGTACTTC. Its translation is CASSLGLEGPGGTYEQYF.

The chain employs TRBV27 and TRBJ2-3; 8 bases align to TRBD1. The CDR3 has 17 amino acids. The junction had 12 bases not matched to a gene; V was cut back by 4 bases and J by 3 bases. CDR1 is MNHEY, CDR2 SMNVEV, per germline (reference sequence). CDR3 sequence reads: CASSYTPQGVVTDTQYF. The CDR3 region has the DNA TGTGCCAGCAGTTATACACCACAGGGGGTAGTAACAGATACGCAGTATTTT.

Points on this clone: Other nucleotide sequences from this sample produce the same CDR3. The chain couples TRBV7-3 to TRBJ1-1; no firm D call. Germline CDR1 SGHTA, CDR2 FQGTGA. The V end was cut by 0 bases, the J end by 2 bases, with 4 bases between. The CDR3 totals 13 residues. The CDR3 loop is CASSLTSNTEAFF. The CDR3 nucleotides read TGTGCCAGCAGCTTAACTAGTAACACTGAAGCTTTCTTT. The complete variable domain, with remaining parts taken from reference TRBV7-3 and TRBJ1-1, reads GAGVSQTPSNKVTEKGKYVELRCDPISGHTALYWYRQSLGQGPEFLIYFQGTGAADDSGLPNDRFFAVRPEGSVSTLKIQRTERGDSAVYLCASSLTSNTEAFFGQGTRLTVV.

The V and J genes are TRBV6-1 and TRBJ1-4; a possible D gene is TRBD1 (5 bases). Trimming stripped 2 bases from V and 8 bases from J, with 12 bases between. The V gene's germline CDR1 is MNHNS and CDR2 SASEGT. The CDR3 consists of 14 residues. The CDR3 loop is CASSEWSGREKLFF. For the CDR3, the DNA is TGTGCCAGCAGTGAATGGTCAGGGCGGGAAAAACTGTTTTTT.

The J gene is TRBJ2-6, the V gene TRBV11-1, with 10 positions matching TRBD1. Germline V gene data show CDR1 as SGHAT and CDR2 as FQDESV (reference sequence). This CDR3 is built from 17 residues. Unmatched junction bases numbered 3, after V lost 4 bases and J lost 0 bases. As DNA, the CDR3 is TGTGCCAGCAGCTCGGGACAGGGGTTCTCTGGGGCCAACGTCCTGACTTTC. Protein product: CASSSGQGFSGANVLTF.

In DNA form, the CDR3 reads TGTGCCAGCAGTTATGACCCGACAGATACGCAGTATTTT. Its translation: CASSYDPTDTQYF. The V call is TRBV6-6, the J call TRBJ2-3; D is undetermined. Germline CDR1 MNHNY, CDR2 SVGAGI (reference sequence). This CDR3 is 13 amino acids long. Trimming removed 3 bases from V and 3 bases from J, with 7 bases in between.

The chain couples TRBV5-1 to TRBJ2-3; 9 bases line up with TRBD1. CDR1 and CDR2 (germline): SGHRS, YFSETQ. V lost 1 base, J lost 4 bases, and 10 bases stayed unmatched. CDR3 length equals 17 residues. For the CDR3, the DNA is TGCGCCAGCAGCTTGACAGGGGGCCCAGGTGGGGCAGATACGCAGTATTTT. This codes for CASSLTGGPGGADTQYF.

As concerns this clone: In the same sample, other DNA sequences code for this CDR3. V and J are TRBV5-1 and TRBJ1-1, with unresolved D. This CDR3 comprises 11 residues. Germline V gene data show CDR1 as SGHRS and CDR2 as YFSETQ. V was clipped by 0 bases and J by 8 bases, with 5 bases between them. The CDR3 coding sequence is TGCGCCAGCAGCTTGGGCACCGAAGCTTTCTTT. Protein: CASSLGTEAFF.